This TCR beta chain was sequenced for a study of T cell responses to AZD1222 COVID-19 vaccine. Looking at the study overall: Investigators merged groups given second doses at roughly 4 or roughly 12 weeks.

Using immunoSEQ multiplex PCR, the repertoire was profiled, and TCRdb retains in-frame clones only, with some absent. Of over 100,000 clones in the sample, about 86% were seen once. Concerning this clone itself: The antigen is not known.

CDR3 length equals 15 residues. Trimming shortened V by 7 bases and J by 2 bases, and 15 bases separated the two germline ends. Per the germline V gene, CDR1 is SGHTA and CDR2 is FQGNSA. The study, taken as a whole, reports: Donors were largely white British and mainly female; clonal diversity was possibly underestimated. Recipients of AZD1222 seropositive at baseline numbered only 6 or 7.

This TCR derives from an adult in good health. The chain has TRBV7-2 and TRBJ1-3, with D perhaps TRBD1 (6 bases). Source: peripheral blood, taken on day 0 of AZD1222 vaccination. CDR3 coding DNA: TGTGCCAGCAAGACAGGTCTGGAGGCTGGAAACACCATATATTTT. It codes for CASKTGLEAGNTIYF.